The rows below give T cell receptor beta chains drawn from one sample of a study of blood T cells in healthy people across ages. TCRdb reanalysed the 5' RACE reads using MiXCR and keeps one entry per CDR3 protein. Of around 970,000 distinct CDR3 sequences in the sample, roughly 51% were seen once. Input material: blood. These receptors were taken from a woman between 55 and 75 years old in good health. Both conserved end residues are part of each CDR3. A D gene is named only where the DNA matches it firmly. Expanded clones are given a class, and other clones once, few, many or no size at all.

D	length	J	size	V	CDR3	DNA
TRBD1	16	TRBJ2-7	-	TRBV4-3	CASSQARDRSPYERYF	TGCGCCAGCAGCCAAGCCCGGGACAGGAGTCCCTACGAGCGGTACTTC
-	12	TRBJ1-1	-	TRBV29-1	CSVSTPNTEAFF	TGCAGCGTCTCTACACCGAACACTGAAGCTTTCTTT
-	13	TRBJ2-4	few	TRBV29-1	CSAHRGGKNIQYF	TGCAGCGCGCATAGGGGAGGCAAAAACATTCAGTACTTC
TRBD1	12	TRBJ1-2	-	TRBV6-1	CASNRGRYGYTF	TGTGCCAGCAACAGGGGACGCTATGGCTACACCTTC
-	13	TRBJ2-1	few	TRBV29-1	CSVTQGFYNEQFF	TGCAGCGTTACCCAGGGCTTCTACAATGAGCAGTTCTTC
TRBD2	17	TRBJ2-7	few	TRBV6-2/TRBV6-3	CASSPGLAGDRSYEQYF	TGTGCCAGCAGCCCCGGACTAGCGGGAGATCGCTCCTACGAGCAGTACTTC
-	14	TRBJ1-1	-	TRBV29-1	CSVGRQTVNTEAFF	TGCAGCGTTGGAAGGCAGACTGTGAACACTGAAGCTTTCTTT
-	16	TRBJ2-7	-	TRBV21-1	CASSSEAGPVMDEQYF	TGTGCCAGCAGCAGCGAAGCGGGACCGGTTATGGACGAGCAGTACTTC
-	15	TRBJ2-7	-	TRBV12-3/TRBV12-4	CASSSVPLDPNEQYF	TGTGCCAGCAGTTCCGTCCCCCTCGATCCTAATGAGCAGTACTTC
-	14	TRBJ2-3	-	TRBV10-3	CAISLSGEPDTQYF	TGTGCCATCAGTCTCTCAGGGGAACCAGATACGCAGTATTTT